The count of the clone carrying this T cell receptor (beta chain) is one. Plates contained about 200,000 CFSE-labeled responder cells and about 200,000 irradiated, violet-dye-labeled stimulator cells. A sort after the reaction isolated proliferating CFSE-low CD3+CD4+ and CD3+CD8+ responders. The data were obtained in a study of graft-versus-host responses after intestinal transplantation. Assay: immunoSEQ multiplex PCR; the TCRdb copy retains only in-frame clones and omits some. The sample yields approximately 21,000 clones, just under 45% seen once. Germline CDR1 is SGHRS and CDR2 is YFSETQ. Trimming removed 7 bases from V and 7 bases from J, with 20 bases in between. CDR3 size: 14 residues.

The chain couples TRBV5-1 to TRBJ1-2; D unresolved. The sample was alloreactive CD8+ T cells from a mixed lymphocyte reaction culture, taken before transplantation. Regarding subset: CFSE-low proliferating T cells sorted from approximately 6-day pre-transplant mixed lymphocyte reaction (GvH or HvG direction). The TCR sequence derives from a human patient who was an organ donor for intestinal transplantation. The CDR3 reads CASYFARPGRGYTF. CDR3 in DNA: TGCGCCAGCTATTTCGCCCGTCCCGGGCGTGGCTACACCTTC.